This TCR beta chain was sequenced for a study of shared clonotypes between healthy human individuals. Selected positively for CCR7 and CD45RO-negative, naive CD8 cells excluded terminally differentiated effector memory CD45RA+ cells. Germline V gives CDR1 MNHEY, CDR2 SMNVEV (reference sequence). V dropped 7 bases and J dropped 0 bases, with 7 bases sitting between them. The CDR3 consists of 14 residues. Clones were read by immunoSEQ multiplex PCR, and TCRdb kept only the in-frame ones, dropping some. The sample has around 650,000 clones; approximately 96% are singletons. Sequencing was performed on naive CD8+ T cells sorted from blood. The rearrangement joins TRBV27 to TRBJ2-6; D remains unclear. The TCR sequence derives from a woman between 25 and 40 years old in good health. In nucleotides, the CDR3 is TGTGCCAGCACCCCGCGCTCTGGGGCCAACGTCCTGACTTTC. Translating gives CASTPRSGANVLTF.